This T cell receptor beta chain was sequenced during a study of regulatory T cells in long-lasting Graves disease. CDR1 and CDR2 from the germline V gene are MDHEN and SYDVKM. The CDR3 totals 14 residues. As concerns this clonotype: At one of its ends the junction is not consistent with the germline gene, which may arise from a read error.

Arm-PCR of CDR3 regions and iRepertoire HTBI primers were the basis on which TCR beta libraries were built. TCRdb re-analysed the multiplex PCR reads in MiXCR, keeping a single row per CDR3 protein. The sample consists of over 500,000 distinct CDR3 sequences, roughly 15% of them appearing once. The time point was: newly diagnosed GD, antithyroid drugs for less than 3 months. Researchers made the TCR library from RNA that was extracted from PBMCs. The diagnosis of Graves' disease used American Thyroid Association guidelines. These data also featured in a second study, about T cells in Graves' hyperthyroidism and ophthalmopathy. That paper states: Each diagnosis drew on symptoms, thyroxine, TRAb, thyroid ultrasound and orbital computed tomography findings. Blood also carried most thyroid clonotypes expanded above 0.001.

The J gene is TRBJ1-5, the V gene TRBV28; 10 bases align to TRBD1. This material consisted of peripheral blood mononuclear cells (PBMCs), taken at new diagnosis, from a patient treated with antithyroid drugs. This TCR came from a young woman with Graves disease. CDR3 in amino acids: CASSLTGGNKPQHF. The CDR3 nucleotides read TGTGCCAGCAGTCTGACAGGGGGCAATAAGCCCCAGCATTTT.